This T cell receptor beta chain was recovered during a study of vaccination effects on CD4 cells after COVID-19. Antigen-specific CD4+ T cells were first expanded with viral peptide pools by the ViraFEST assay and only then sequenced. With roughly 9 days of culture completed, CD4+ T cells were isolated. Vaccine recipients, nucleocapsid antibody negative, had no prior SARS-CoV-2 infection. Produced via immunoSEQ multiplex PCR; TCRdb's table is partial and in-frame only. The sample consists of roughly 52,000 clones, around 68% of them appearing once. Per the germline V gene, CDR1 is MDHEN and CDR2 is SYDVKM. This CDR3 is 15 amino acids long. V shed 8 bases and J shed 7 bases, with 21 bases lying between them. Comments on this clone: Its matching antigen is unknown.

This specimen was CD4+ T cells from PBMCs cultured with SARS-CoV-2 spike peptides, taken before COVID-19 vaccination. This chain uses TRBV28 with TRBJ1-5; TRBD1 is a possible D gene (6 bases). This receptor was taken from a human donor who received a COVID-19 vaccine. Here the CDR3 DNA reads TGTGCCAGCTGCTATCCAGGGGCAGGCGTGCAGCCCCAGCATTTT. This encodes CASCYPGAGVQPQHF.